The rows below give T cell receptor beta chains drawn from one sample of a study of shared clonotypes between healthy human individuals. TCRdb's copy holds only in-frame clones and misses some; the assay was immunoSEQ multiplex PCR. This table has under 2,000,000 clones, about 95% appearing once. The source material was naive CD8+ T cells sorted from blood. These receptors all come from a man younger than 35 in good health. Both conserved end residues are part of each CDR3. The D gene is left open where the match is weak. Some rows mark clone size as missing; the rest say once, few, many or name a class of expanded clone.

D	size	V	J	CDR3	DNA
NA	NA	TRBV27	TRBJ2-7	CASSLSAAHSYEQYF	TGTGCCAGCAGTTTATCGGCAGCTCACTCCTACGAGCAGTACTTC
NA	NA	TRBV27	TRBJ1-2	CASSFNGFDGYTF	TGTGCCAGCAGTTTCAATGGGTTTGATGGCTACACCTTC
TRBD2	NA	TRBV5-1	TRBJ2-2	CASSLGLAGATGELFF	TGCGCCAGCAGCCTGGGACTAGCGGGAGCAACCGGGGAGCTGTTTTTT
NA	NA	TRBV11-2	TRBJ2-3	CASSQKGLRTDTQYF	TGTGCCAGCAGCCAAAAGGGGCTTCGCACAGATACGCAGTATTTT
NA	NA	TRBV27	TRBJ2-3	CASSLVRRDTQYF	TGTGCCAGCAGTTTGGTTCGGAGAGATACGCAGTATTTT
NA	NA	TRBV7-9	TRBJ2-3	CASSPSGSSTDTQYF	TGTGCCAGCAGCCCAAGCGGTTCTAGCACAGATACGCAGTATTTT
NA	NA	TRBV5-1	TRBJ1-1	CASSSSWESNTEAFF	TGCGCCAGCAGCTCCTCCTGGGAGAGTAACACTGAAGCTTTCTTT
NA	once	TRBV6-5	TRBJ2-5	CASSSGAGETQYF	TGTGCCAGCAGTTCGGGGGCCGGAGAGACCCAGTACTTC
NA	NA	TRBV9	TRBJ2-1	CASSPHSSLQQFF	TGTGCCAGCAGCCCCCACTCTTCTTTGCAGCAGTTCTTC
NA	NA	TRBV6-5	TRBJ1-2	CASSGYTF	TGTGCCAGCAGTGGCTACACCTTC
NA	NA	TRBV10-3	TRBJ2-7	CAISLDSSSYEQYF	TGTGCCATCAGCTTAGACAGCAGCTCCTACGAGCAGTACTTC
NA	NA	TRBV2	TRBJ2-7	CASSAVGRGYEQYF	TGTGCCAGCAGTGCGGTGGGCAGGGGCTACGAGCAGTACTTC
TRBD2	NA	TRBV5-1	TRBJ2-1	CASSPSGGAYNEQFF	TGCGCCAGCAGCCCTAGCGGGGGGGCCTACAATGAGCAGTTCTTC
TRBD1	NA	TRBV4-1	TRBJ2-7	CASSHHRDRFYEQYF	TGCGCCAGCAGCCACCACCGGGACAGGTTCTACGAGCAGTACTTC
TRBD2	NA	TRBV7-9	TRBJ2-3	CASRRTSGSTDTQYF	TGTGCCAGCAGGAGGACTAGCGGGAGCACAGATACGCAGTATTTT
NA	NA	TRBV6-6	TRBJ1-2	CASSARQGNYGYTF	TGTGCCAGCAGTGCCCGACAAGGAAACTATGGCTACACCTTC
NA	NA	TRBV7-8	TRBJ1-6	CASSLGEALDSPLHF	TGTGCCAGCAGCTTAGGCGAGGCCTTGGATTCACCCCTCCACTTT
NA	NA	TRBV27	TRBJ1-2	CASSFTQVDGYTF	TGTGCCAGCAGCTTCACCCAGGTCGATGGCTACACCTTC
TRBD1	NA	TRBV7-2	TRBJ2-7	CASSLVGTGGYEQYF	TGTGCCAGCAGCTTAGTAGGGACAGGAGGCTACGAGCAGTACTTC
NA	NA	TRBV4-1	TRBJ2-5	CASRGLDETQYF	TGCGCCAGCCGGGGCCTCGATGAGACCCAGTACTTC
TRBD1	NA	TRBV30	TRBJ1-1	CAWSSSQGVNTEAFF	TGTGCCTGGAGTAGTTCACAGGGGGTGAACACTGAAGCTTTCTTT
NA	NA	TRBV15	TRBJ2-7	CATSRDGIEEQYF	TGTGCCACCAGCAGAGACGGTATTGAGGAGCAGTACTTC
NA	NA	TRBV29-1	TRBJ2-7	CSVEDRSGGRSYEQYF	TGCAGCGTTGAAGATCGGTCGGGGGGCCGGTCCTACGAGCAGTACTTC
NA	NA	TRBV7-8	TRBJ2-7	CASGNDEQYF	TGTGCCAGCGGGAACGACGAGCAGTACTTC
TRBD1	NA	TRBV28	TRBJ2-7	CASRGGTGRDEQYF	TGTGCCAGCAGGGGAGGGACAGGGAGGGACGAGCAGTACTTC
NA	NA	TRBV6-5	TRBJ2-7	CASSYSTASYEQYF	TGTGCCAGCAGTTACTCGACGGCCTCCTACGAGCAGTACTTC
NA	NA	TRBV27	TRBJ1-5	CASSPGVYTQPQHF	TGTGCCAGCAGTCCAGGGGTGTATACTCAGCCCCAGCATTTT
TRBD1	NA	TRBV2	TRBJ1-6	CASSESGTGLFDNSPLHF	TGTGCCAGCAGTGAATCCGGGACAGGGTTGTTCGATAATTCACCCCTCCACTTT
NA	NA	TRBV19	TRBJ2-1	CASQNPPGAYNEQFF	TGTGCCAGTCAAAACCCCCCGGGGGCGTACAATGAGCAGTTCTTC
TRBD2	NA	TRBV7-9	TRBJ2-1	CASSQIAGVFSYEQFF	TGTGCCAGCAGCCAGATAGCGGGAGTATTTAGTTATGAGCAGTTCTTC
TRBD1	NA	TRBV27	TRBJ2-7	CASSASGTGKREQYF	TGTGCCAGCAGCGCAAGCGGGACAGGGAAGCGAGAGCAGTACTTC
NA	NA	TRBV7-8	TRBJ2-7	CASSPGRVSYEQYF	TGTGCCAGCAGCCCCGGAAGGGTCTCCTACGAGCAGTACTTC
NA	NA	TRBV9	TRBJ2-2	CASSVWETGELFF	TGTGCCAGCAGCGTATGGGAAACCGGGGAGCTGTTTTTT
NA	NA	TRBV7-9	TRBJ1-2	CASSPVLGGAEGYTF	TGTGCCAGCAGCCCCGTCCTCGGGGGCGCGGAGGGCTACACCTTC
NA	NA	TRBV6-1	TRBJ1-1	CASSEWGTTEAFF	TGTGCCAGCAGTGAATGGGGGACCACTGAAGCTTTCTTT
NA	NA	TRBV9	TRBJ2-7	CASRETGSRGYEQYF	TGTGCCAGCAGAGAAACGGGATCCCGGGGCTACGAGCAGTACTTC
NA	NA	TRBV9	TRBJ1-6	CASSAGEDSYNSPLHF	TGTGCCAGCAGCGCGGGAGAGGATTCCTATAATTCACCCCTCCACTTT
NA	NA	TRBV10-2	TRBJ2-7	CASSEGGPLEQYF	TGCGCCAGCAGTGAGGGGGGCCCGCTAGAGCAGTACTTC
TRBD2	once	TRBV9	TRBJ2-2	CASGGGPSGELFF	TGTGCCAGCGGGGGAGGGCCGTCCGGGGAGCTGTTTTTT
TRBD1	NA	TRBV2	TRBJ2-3	CATWTGLYSTDTQYF	TGTGCCACCTGGACAGGGTTGTATAGCACAGATACGCAGTATTTT
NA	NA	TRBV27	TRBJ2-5	CASSWGGGDQYF	TGTGCCAGCAGCTGGGGGGGCGGGGACCAGTACTTC